The sequence of this T cell receptor beta chain was determined in a study of blood T cell repertoires in COVID-19. Background on the study: COVID-19 samples from acute and convalescent phases originated in the United States, Italy and Spain. T cells, B-cell-depleted T cells, or PBMCs provided the cDNA or gDNA that served as material.

Original analysis: Amplification of reference gene primers was used by the study to estimate nucleated cell counts. Method: immunoSEQ multiplex PCR; TCRdb's copy keeps in-frame clones and lacks some. That table is the source of V, J and clone size, and D and trimming were worked out from the DNA. The table includes over 100,000 clones, 80% to 90% detected once. Sequencing was carried out using peripheral blood. The receptor comes from a man in his forties with acute or convalescent COVID-19.

CDR3 coding DNA: TGCGCCAGCAGCTTGGAGGCTAGCGGGAGTGGGGAGCAGTTCTTC. This translates into CASSLEASGSGEQFF. This chain joins TRBV5-1 and TRBJ2-1; 10 bases match TRBD2. With V trimmed by 0 bases and J by 10 bases, 7 bases remained unmatched. CDR1 is SGHRS, CDR2 YFSETQ, per germline. The CDR3 contains 15 residues.